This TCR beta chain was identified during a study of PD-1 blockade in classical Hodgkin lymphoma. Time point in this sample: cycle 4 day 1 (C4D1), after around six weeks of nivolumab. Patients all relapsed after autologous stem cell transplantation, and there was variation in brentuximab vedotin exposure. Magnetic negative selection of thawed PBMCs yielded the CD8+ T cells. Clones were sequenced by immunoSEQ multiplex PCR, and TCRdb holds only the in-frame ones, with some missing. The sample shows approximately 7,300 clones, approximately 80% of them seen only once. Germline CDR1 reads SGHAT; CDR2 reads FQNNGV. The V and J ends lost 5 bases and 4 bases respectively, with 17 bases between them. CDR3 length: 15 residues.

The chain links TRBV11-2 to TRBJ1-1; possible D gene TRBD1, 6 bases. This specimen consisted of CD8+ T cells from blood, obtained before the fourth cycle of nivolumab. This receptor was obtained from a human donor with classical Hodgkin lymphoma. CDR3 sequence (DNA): TGTGCCAGCAGCCTCTACAGGGTCGGCGGCACTGAAGCTTTCTTT. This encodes CASSLYRVGGTEAFF.